This T cell receptor beta chain was identified in a study of shared clonotypes between healthy human individuals. The CDR3 length is 14 residues. Germline V gene sequence: CDR1 MGHRA, CDR2 YSYEKL. With 0 bases removed from V and 10 bases from J, the gap between germline ends came to 13 bases. This table comes from immunoSEQ multiplex PCR, and its TCRdb copy is limited to in-frame clones, with some not included. Among 470,000 or so clones, over 70% were seen once, and the ten largest hold about an eighth. The sample consisted of PBMCs. The receptor comes from a woman aged 40 to 50 in good health. Some clones in this sample may be carry-over from other donors' samples. This rearrangement joins TRBV4-1 to TRBJ2-1; tentative D call: TRBD1 (5 bases). The CDR3 bases are TGCGCCAGCAGCCAAGATAGGGGCCTACAGGAGCAGTTCTTC. This gives the protein CASSQDRGLQEQFF.